This TCR beta chain was retrieved from a study of T cell responses to AZD1222 COVID-19 vaccine. The ends were cut back, 7 bases at V and 2 bases at J, with 12 bases in the middle. Germline V lookup: CDR1 MNHEY, CDR2 SVGAGI. The CDR3 runs 13 residues. Remarks on this clone: Its target is not known.

Profiled with immunoSEQ multiplex PCR; TCRdb holds only in-frame clones, not every one. Among about 120,000 clones listed, 92% were seen once. Study outcomes and limitations: The study found vaccine-associated CD4 TCRs spanning spike, dominant at 160-218 and 743-854. The number of AZD1222 recipients seropositive at baseline was only six. Within unmutated variant regions lay the reported targets of nearly half of spike-specific TCRs. After the peak T cell response, and only then, were repertoires sampled.

Sequenced material: peripheral blood, taken 28 days after the second AZD1222 dose. This TCR was recovered from an adult who received the AZD1222 COVID-19 vaccine. V usage is TRBV6-5 and J usage is TRBJ2-7, with a tentative D call TRBD1 (5 bases). The CDR3 DNA follows: TGTGCCAGCAAAGAGACAGCTACCTACGAGCAGTACTTC. It codes for CASKETATYEQYF.